The TCR beta chain described here comes from a study of blood T cell repertoires in COVID-19. Study-wide context: Whether acute or convalescent, the COVID-19 samples came from the United States, Italy and Spain. PBMCs, B-cell-depleted T cells, or T cells provided the cDNA or gDNA that made up the material.

The length of the CDR3 is 15 residues. Between the trimmed V and J ends, which lost 3 bases and 7 bases, there was a span of 16 bases. Germline CDR1 is MNHNS and CDR2 is SASEGT. In the study's own analysis: Estimation of nucleated cell counts was performed using reference gene primer amplification. Sequencing was performed with immunoSEQ multiplex PCR; in TCRdb, only in-frame clones are kept and a portion is missing. That table is the source of V, J and clone size, and D and trimming were worked out from the DNA. This sample has 130,000 or so clones; around 78% occur once, and the top ten carry about a tenth.

The chain carries TRBV6-1 and TRBJ2-1; D possibly corresponds to TRBD2 (7 bases). The sequence derives from a human donor in a cohort sampled during active COVID-19. The sample taken for sequencing was peripheral blood. This CDR3 is CASSDWGGAGNEQFF. In DNA, the CDR3 is TGTGCCAGCAGTGATTGGGGGGGGGCGGGGAATGAGCAGTTCTTC.